This T cell receptor beta chain derives from a study of CD8+CD57+ T cells in acquired aplastic anemia. Study as a whole: Sorted CD4+ and CD8+ cells gave an average of approximately 3.4 ug of DNA. CD4+ cell libraries from healthy donors averaged roughly 10 million reads.

This clonotype was seen at least ten times. Antigen specificity is unknown. Both TCR beta VDJ combination and CDR3 sequence profiling were carried out. Genomic DNA was the template for this profiling. One entry per CDR3 protein results from TCRdb running MiXCR on the reads. The table lists around 200,000 distinct CDR3 sequences, around 63% of them singletons, with approximately 30% in the top ten. General study points: The same twenty-nine CD8+ CDR3 sequences occurred in patients and in controls.

Trimming stripped 1 base from V and 3 bases from J, with 6 bases between. The CDR3 runs 13 residues. CDR1 SGHAT and CDR2 FQNNGV come from the germline V gene. Material: sorted CD4+, CD8+, or CD8+CD57+ T cells (not recorded which) from PBMCs. The TCR comes from a human donor in good health. The rearrangement links TRBV11-2 to TRBJ1-2; D remains ambiguous. The CDR3 protein is CASSLGTDYGYTF. CDR3 sequence (DNA): TGTGCCAGCAGCTTAGGGACGGACTATGGCTACACCTTC.